This T cell receptor beta chain is drawn from a study of T cell responses to AZD1222 COVID-19 vaccine (dated by TCRdb to the early 2020s). As for the study more broadly: Because spike-specific TCR depth and breadth did not differ between the two schedules, AZD1222 recipients who got a second dose at roughly 4 weeks were pooled with those who got a second dose at roughly 12 weeks. TCR sequencing was performed for fewer than 250 trial participants, of whom about 210 were given two doses of AZD1222 and approximately 25 were given two doses of MenACWY control vaccine. Enrollment into the trials was organized by age into subgroups of 18-55, 56-69 and 70-plus years, and those subgroups contained approximately 150, 30 and 60 TCR-sequenced participants, respectively.

The full study reports these points: In the small 56-69-year group, the increase in depth fell short of significance, most likely because of low power. Spike-specific TCR breadth and depth rose significantly after two AZD1222 doses compared with day 0 and with MenACWY recipients. Reportedly, close to half of the unique spike-specific TCRs recognized epitopes lying outside the regions that are mutated in the B.1.351 and B.1.1.7 variants. Because no day 14 peak-response samples were available, the repertoires could be characterized only after the peak T cell response. The whole spike protein was spanned by vaccine-associated CD4 TCRs, and dominant responses were seen in regions 160-218 and 743-854. Conclusions about previously exposed vaccinees were limited because only a handful of AZD1222 recipients were SARS-CoV-2 seropositive at baseline. Participants were mostly white British, with more females than males. The authors suggested clonal diversity may have been underestimated.

The CDR3 regions of human TCRbeta chains were analyzed by immunosequencing. The study's processing was this. Repertoire TCRs were checked for matches against a reference library of SARS-CoV-2-specific TCRs that had been generated using the MIRA antigen-specificity platform. Breadth meant the fraction of unique TCRs that were SARS-CoV-2-associated, whereas depth meant the fraction of total T cells that were SARS-CoV-2-associated. Each spike-specific TCR was assigned to its reactive spike region and to a CD4 or CD8 class using the MIRA data. Log10-transformed breadth and depth values were compared by one-way ANOVA with Sidak's multiple comparisons tests. The clones in this table, taken by TCRdb from immuneACCESS, are in-frame only. Not every clone is retained; where verified, under half of the shortfall comes from an unresolved V gene, and the cause of the rest is unknown. Clone size and V and J calls were adopted from that table, with D and trimming inferred from the DNA. Present in this sample are 80,000 to 130,000 clones, 85% to 90% of which were seen just once. In total, the top ten clones hold approximately 15% of the sample.

What this sample's time point label stands for: baseline before first vaccination. Vaccinee samples came from UK trials COV001 and COV002, including a single-blind randomized controlled phase 2/3 trial of AZD1222 (ChAdOx1 nCoV-19) in healthy adults. Trial participant PBMC samples were collected at day 0 and day 28 after the second dose for TCRbeta chain sequencing. According to the germline V gene (reference sequence), CDR1 reads SGHNT and CDR2 reads YYREEE. For this chain, trimming is 4 bases at the V end and 0 bases at the J end, and the number of junction bases without a gene match is 6. Counted from cysteine to phenylalanine, this CDR3 has 16 amino acids. Solely the CDR3 DNA is kept, with 48 bases framed from the first base. Comments on this clone: What antigen it recognizes has not been identified. Base qualities are not recorded, but no much larger clone differs from it by a single base.

The sequence came from an adult in good health. Source: peripheral blood, taken on day 0 of AZD1222 vaccination. This receptor chain uses TRBV5-4 and TRBJ2-1; TRBD1 matches 8 bases in the middle. The base sequence is TGTGCCAGCAGCCTATGGACAGGGAGCTCCTACAATGAGCAGTTCTTC. It specifies CASSLWTGSSYNEQFF.